The 10 T cell receptor beta chains presented below share a single source sample, sequenced in a study of molecular identifiers for immune sequencing clone quantification. MiXCR was run by TCRdb on the PCR reads, yielding one entry per CDR3 protein. The sample comprises just over 95,000 distinct CDR3 sequences, more than 20% of which are singletons, and more than 0.8% rests with the top ten. Sequencing input: naive CD8+ T cells from blood, with Jurkat cell RNA spiked in. Stated subset: FACS-sorted CD8+CD4-CCR7+CD45RA+ naive T cells. These receptors were taken from a human donor in good health. Some libraries in this study had Jurkat cell RNA spiked in.

The chain combines TRBV13 with TRBJ1-2; weak D call: TRBD1 (5 bases). Germline V gene data show CDR1 as PRHDT and CDR2 as FYEKMQ (reference sequence). With 5 bases removed from V and 0 bases from J, the gap between germline ends came to 10 bases. The CDR3 covers 14 residues. The CDR3 here is CASSGDASNYGYTF. CDR3 DNA: TGTGCCAGCAGCGGGGACGCATCTAACTATGGCTACACCTTC.

This clonotype was seen ten or more times. The rearrangement joins TRBV4-1 to TRBJ1-1, with a weak D call TRBD1 (6 bases). The germline CDR1 and CDR2 sequences are MGHRA and YSYEKL. Deletions cut 0 bases from V and 1 base from J, with 12 bases between. This CDR3 spans 16 amino acids. The CDR3 DNA sequence: TGCGCCAGCAGCCAAGAGCCAGGGGAAGGGAACACTGAAGCTTTCTTT. It encodes CASSQEPGEGNTEAFF.

Note on this clonotype: A clone one base away is much larger, so this may be a read error. The chain uses TRBV24-1 and TRBJ2-1; possibly TRBD1 or TRBD2 for D (5 bases each). There are 13 residues in the CDR3. V lost 10 bases and J lost 10, with 19 bases in between. Germline-derived CDR1 and CDR2 are KGHDR and SFDVKD. The CDR3 reads CATGGEPRPEQFF. The CDR3 coding sequence is TGTGCCACTGGGGGAGAGCCCCGTCCCGAGCAGTTCTTC.

A remark on this clonotype: At one boundary the junction diverges from the germline segment, which might be a read error. The V and J genes are TRBV20-1 and TRBJ2-7, with D perhaps TRBD1 or TRBD2 (5 bases each). Germline values: CDR1 DFQATT, CDR2 SNEGSKA (reference sequence). The CDR3 covers 13 residues. Here the CDR3 DNA reads TGCGGTGCTAGAGGACATCTCTCCTACGAGCGGTGCTTC. Protein sequence: CGARGHLSYERCF.

This clonotype has a count of ten or more. The V gene is TRBV7-6, the J gene TRBJ2-4; TRBD2 matches at 7 bases. This CDR3 has 13 amino acids. CDR1 and CDR2 (germline): SGHVS, FNYEAQ. Trimming took 4 bases from V and 8 from J; bases not matched to a gene: 5. The CDR3 nucleotides are TGTGCCAGCAGCTCGGGGGGATTGGACATTCAGTACTTC. This codes for CASSSGGLDIQYF.

There are many counts of this clonotype. This rearrangement joins TRBV28 to TRBJ2-3; D is perhaps TRBD1 (5 bases). Germline CDR1 is MDHEN and CDR2 is SYDVKM. Between the trimmed V and J ends, which lost 3 bases and 0 bases, there was a span of 7 bases. The CDR3 covers 14 residues. CDR3 residues: CASSFRQSTDTQYF. In DNA form, the CDR3 reads TGTGCCAGCAGTTTCCGACAGAGCACAGATACGCAGTATTTT.

Concerning this clonotype itself: The missing conserved phenylalanine or tryptophan at the end of this CDR3 makes a read error likely. The chain recombines TRBV9 with TRBJ2-7, with D maybe TRBD2 (6 bases). The V gene's germline CDR1 is SGDLS and CDR2 YYNGEE. The ends were cut back, 3 bases at V and 7 bases at J, with 11 bases in the middle. The CDR3 is made up of 12 amino acids. CDR3 loop: CASSGGLGEQYS. CDR3 nucleotide sequence: TGTGCCAGCAGCGGGGGACTGGGAGAGCAGTACTCC.

This clonotype has ten or more counts. The chain recombines TRBV9 with TRBJ1-5, with a tentative D call TRBD1 (5 bases). The length of the CDR3 is 21 residues. Trimming took off 1 base at V and 3 bases at J, with 29 bases between the two ends. Germline values: CDR1 SGDLS, CDR2 YYNGEE. CDR3 DNA: TGTGCCAGCAGCGTATCGGTCCTGGGCAGGGATAGGAGGGACGCCAATCAGCCCCAGCATTTT. As protein: CASSVSVLGRDRRDANQPQHF.

The table lists this clonotype with many counts. This chain joins TRBV12-3 or TRBV12-4 and TRBJ1-3, with D hard to call. The CDR3 length is 15 residues. V was pared by 1 base and J by 0 bases, with 7 bases between. CDR3 loop: CASSLVGSSGNTIYF. In DNA form, the CDR3 reads TGTGCCAGCAGTTTAGTCGGAAGCTCTGGAAACACCATATATTTT.

This clonotype was recorded once. Just one base apart from a much larger clone, this may be a read error. This chain joins TRBV6-1 and TRBJ2-3; 15 bases match TRBD2. The CDR3 has 17 amino acids. CDR1 MNHNS and CDR2 SASEGT come from the germline V gene. J lost 6 bases, V lost 11 bases, and 15 bases had no gene match. In DNA form, the CDR3 reads TGTGCCTGCACCCCAGGGACTAGCGGGGGGCTGGGGGATACGCAGTATTTT. It translates to CACTPGTSGGLGDTQYF.